These 17 T cell receptor beta chains share one sample of origin, sequenced in a study of blood T cell repertoires in COVID-19. Using immunoSEQ multiplex PCR, the repertoire was profiled, and TCRdb retains in-frame clones only, with some absent. This sample has roughly 200,000 clones, with roughly nine tenths found just once. The sample taken for sequencing was PBMCs or T cells enriched from blood (not recorded which). These TCRs come from a woman between 45 and 60 years old in a cohort exposed to, infected with or recovered from COVID-19 (not recorded which).

CDR3 DNA: TGCGCCAGCAGCCCCCAACTAGCGGGGGAGCAAGAGACCCAGTACTTC. Its translation is CASSPQLAGEQETQYF. The chain uses TRBV5-1 and TRBJ2-5; 11 bases fit TRBD2. This CDR3 contains 16 residues. In germline, CDR1 is SGHRS, CDR2 YFSETQ. The junction had 7 bases not matched to a gene; V was cut back by 4 bases and J by 2 bases. Supplemented by reference TRBV5-1 and TRBJ2-5, the full variable domain reads KAGVTQTPRYLIKTRGQQVTLSCSPISGHRSVSWYQQTPGQGLQFLFEYFSETQRNKGNFPGRFSGRQFSNSRSEMNVSTLELGDSALYLCASSPQLAGEQETQYFGPGTRLLVL.

The J gene is TRBJ2-1, the V gene TRBV11-3, with D perhaps matching TRBD2 (7 bases). V shed 4 bases and J shed 5 bases, with 15 bases lying between them. The germline V gene has CDR1 SGHNT and CDR2 YENEEA. The CDR3 has 15 amino acids. This CDR3 is CASSYGRGSDNEQFF. The CDR3 region has the DNA TGTGCCAGCAGCTATGGGAGGGGGTCCGACAATGAGCAGTTCTTC.

With respect to this clone: This specimen includes other DNA sequences encoding the same CDR3. V and J are TRBV7-9 and TRBJ1-2; no reliable D call. Trimming cost V 2 bases and J 5 bases, with 9 bases left between them. The germline gives CDR1 SEHNR, CDR2 FQNEAQ (reference sequence). The CDR3 is made up of 13 amino acids. The CDR3 protein is CASSLPRGYGYTF. Written as DNA, the CDR3 is TGTGCCAGCAGCTTACCCCGCGGGTATGGCTACACCTTC.

This clone was seen just once. V usage is TRBV3-1 (or the pseudogene TRBV3-2) and J usage is TRBJ2-3; D uncertain. Trimming took 4 bases from V and 6 from J, leaving 8 bases between them. Germline CDR1 reads LGHDT; CDR2 reads YNNKEL (reference sequence). The CDR3 is 12 amino acids. The CDR3 protein is CASSPEWDTQYF. The CDR3 DNA is TGTGCCAGCAGCCCGGAGTGGGATACGCAGTATTTT.

V is TRBV15 and J is TRBJ2-1, with 13 bases fitting TRBD2. Trimming took 9 bases from V and 4 from J; bases not matched to a gene: 3. Germline CDR1 is LNHNV and CDR2 is YYDKDF (reference sequence). CDR3 length: 14 residues. The CDR3 DNA sequence: TGTGCCACTAGACTAGCGGGGGGATACAATGAGCAGTTCTTC. This gives the protein CATRLAGGYNEQFF. Together with reference TRBV15 and TRBJ2-1, the CDR3 gives the full variable domain: DAMVIQNPRYQVTQFGKPVTLSCSQTLNHNVMYWYQQKSSQAPKLLFHYYDKDFNNEADTPDNFQSRRPNTSFCFLDIRSPGLGDTAMYLCATRLAGGYNEQFFGPGTRLTVL.

This clone was picked up one time. V is TRBV7-9 and J is TRBJ2-1, with D tentatively TRBD1 (6 bases). The CDR3 loop spans 15 amino acids. V lost 4 bases, J lost 0 bases, and 10 bases lay in between. Germline V CDR1 and CDR2: SEHNR, FQNEAQ (reference sequence). CDR3 coding DNA: TGTGCCAGCAGCTCGACAGGTAGCTCCTACAATGAGCAGTTCTTC. Translated, it gives CASSSTGSSYNEQFF.

The CDR3 bases are TGCAGCGTACACCGGGACAGGGGAATTCAGACCCAGTACTTC. Translated: CSVHRDRGIQTQYF. The chain uses TRBV29-1 and TRBJ2-5; TRBD1 matches 10 bases. CDR3 length: 14 amino acids. V dropped 6 bases and J dropped 6; count of bases not matched to a gene: 10. CDR1 is SQVTM, CDR2 ANQGSEA, per germline.

The DNA for the CDR3 is TGTGCCAGCAGCGTAGTACCAGGGGATCTATACGAGCAGTACTTC. As protein: CASSVVPGDLYEQYF. The genes are TRBV9 and TRBJ2-7; possible D gene TRBD1, 6 bases. The V gene lost 0 bases and the J gene lost 4 bases, with 14 bases spanning the gap. Germline assignment: CDR1 SGDLS and CDR2 YYNGEE. The CDR3 is made up of 15 amino acids.

There are a few counts of this clone. The CDR3 DNA reads as TGTGCCAGCAGCCAAGGGACTAGCGGGGAGGTAGATACGCAGTATTTT. The encoded protein is CASSQGTSGEVDTQYF. V usage is TRBV4-2 and J usage is TRBJ2-3, with TRBD2 matching over 12 bases. The germline gives CDR1 LGHNA, CDR2 YNFKEQ. This CDR3 spans 16 amino acids. Trimming took 1 base from V and 5 from J; bases not matched to a gene: 4.

This chain joins TRBV2 and TRBJ2-7, with TRBD1 identical over 7 bases. The germline V gene has CDR1 SNHLY and CDR2 FYNNEI. V trimming: 7 bases; J trimming: 2 bases; junction bases outside the gene matches: 5. The CDR3 has 13 amino acids. CDR3 in DNA: TGTGCCAGCAAATCGACAGGGACCTACGAGCAGTACTTC. It translates to CASKSTGTYEQYF.

The chain employs TRBV5-1 and TRBJ2-2; TRBD1 might be the D (5 bases). Germline CDR1 and CDR2: SGHRS and YFSETQ. The V end lost 0 bases, the J end lost 1 base, and 7 bases lay between the germline ends. This CDR3 spans 15 amino acids. CDR3 residues: CASSLGQMNTGELFF. For the CDR3, the DNA is TGCGCCAGCAGCTTGGGACAGATGAACACCGGGGAGCTGTTTTTT.

V usage is TRBV7-3 and J usage is TRBJ1-1; possible D gene TRBD1, 5 bases. The CDR3 is 14 amino acids. Trimming pared 3 bases from V and 2 bases from J, leaving 10 bases between. Germline V gene data show CDR1 as SGHTA and CDR2 as FQGTGA. For the CDR3, the DNA is TGTGCCAGCAGCTTGCGGGGCCATAACACTGAAGCTTTCTTT. Translation gives CASSLRGHNTEAFF.

V and J are TRBV20-1 and TRBJ2-7; TRBD2 aligns across 13 bases. The germline V gene has CDR1 DFQATT and CDR2 SNEGSKA (reference sequence). Trimming took 3 bases from V and 6 from J; bases not matched to a gene: 8. CDR3 size: 15 residues. The CDR3 reads CSASTSGGDSGEQYF. CDR3 nucleotide sequence: TGCAGTGCTAGTACTAGCGGGGGGGACTCAGGCGAGCAGTACTTC.

The rearrangement joins TRBV6-5 to TRBJ2-7; a possible D gene is TRBD1 (6 bases). Germline CDR1 reads MNHEY; CDR2 reads SVGAGI. This CDR3 region has 14 residues. V lost 6 bases to trimming and J lost 0 bases, with 12 bases between them. The CDR3 coding sequence is TGTGCCAGCAGCCCCCGGGACACCTCCTACGAGCAGTACTTC. It translates to CASSPRDTSYEQYF.

The chain joins TRBV5-1 to TRBJ2-5, with 7 bases fitting TRBD1. CDR1 and CDR2 from the germline V gene are SGHRS and YFSETQ. The length of the CDR3 is 14 residues. V dropped 0 bases and J dropped 1; count of bases not matched to a gene: 0. In DNA form, the CDR3 reads TGCGCCAGCAGCTTGGGGGACAGCCAAGAGACCCAGTACTTC. Protein product: CASSLGDSQETQYF.

The J gene is TRBJ2-7, the V gene TRBV19; maybe TRBD2 (6 bases). The V end was cut by 3 bases, the J end by 5 bases, with 29 bases between. The CDR3 has 19 amino acids. The germline CDR1 and CDR2 sequences are LNHDA and SQIVND (reference sequence). CDR3 nucleotides: TGTGCCAGTAGTATCTGGGCGGGGATCGGGGACCCCAAGGTGGACGAGCAGTACTTC. Its protein is CASSIWAGIGDPKVDEQYF.

This rearrangement joins TRBV28 to TRBJ1-2; 8 nucleotides line up with TRBD1. In germline, CDR1 is MDHEN, CDR2 SYDVKM. The CDR3 is 15 residues long. V shed 2 bases, J shed 8 bases, and the junction held 10 bases outside the gene matches. The CDR3 DNA reads TGTGCCAGCAGTTTAAAGGGAACAGGGGGTTCAGGCTACACCTTC. It encodes CASSLKGTGGSGYTF.